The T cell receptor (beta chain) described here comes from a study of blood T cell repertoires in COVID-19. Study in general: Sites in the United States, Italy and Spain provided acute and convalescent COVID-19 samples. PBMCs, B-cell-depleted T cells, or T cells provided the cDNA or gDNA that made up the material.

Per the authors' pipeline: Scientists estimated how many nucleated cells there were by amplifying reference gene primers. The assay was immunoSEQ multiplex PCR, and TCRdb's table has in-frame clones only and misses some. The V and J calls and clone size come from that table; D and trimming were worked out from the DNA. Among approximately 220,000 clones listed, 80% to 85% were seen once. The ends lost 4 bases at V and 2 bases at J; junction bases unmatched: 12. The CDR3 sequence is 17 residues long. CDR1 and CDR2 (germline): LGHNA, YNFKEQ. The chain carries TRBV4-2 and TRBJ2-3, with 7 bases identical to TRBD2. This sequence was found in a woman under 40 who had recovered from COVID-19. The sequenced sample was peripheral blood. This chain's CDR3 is CASSRATSASTTDTQYF. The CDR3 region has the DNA TGTGCCAGCAGCCGGGCTACTAGCGCGTCGACCACAGATACGCAGTATTTT.